The T cell receptor (beta chain) under discussion was sequenced for a study of CD8 T cells in ankylosing spondylitis. Study findings and constraints: Seemingly characteristic of ankylosing spondylitis blood was a TCR beta motif consisting of 7 or 8 highly homologous variants. CD8+ by phenotype, disease-linked clones were relatively rare in peripheral blood. Significant enrichment of disease-linked clones was reported in matched ankylosing spondylitis synovial fluid. In reactive arthritis synovial fluid and blood, some motif variants had been reported before.

Construction of TCR beta libraries was performed using quantitative 5'-RACE with molecular barcodes. TCRdb reanalysed the 5' RACE reads using MiXCR and keeps one entry per CDR3 protein. The sample includes over 600,000 distinct CDR3 sequences, around 19% seen only once; the top ten take about 20%. J lost 6 bases, V lost 4 bases, and 3 bases had no gene match. The germline V gene has CDR1 SGHDT and CDR2 YYEEEE. This CDR3 region has 14 residues. As concerns this clonotype: As yet, its antigen is unknown.

The sequence came from a male donor with ankylosing spondylitis. The chain uses TRBV5-6 and TRBJ1-4; 10 nucleotides line up with TRBD1. The sequenced sample consisted of blood, either unsorted or a sorted T cell fraction (not recorded which). In DNA form, the CDR3 reads TGTGCCAGCAGCGCGACAGGGGGCGATGAAAAACTGTTTTTT. This codes for CASSATGGDEKLFF.